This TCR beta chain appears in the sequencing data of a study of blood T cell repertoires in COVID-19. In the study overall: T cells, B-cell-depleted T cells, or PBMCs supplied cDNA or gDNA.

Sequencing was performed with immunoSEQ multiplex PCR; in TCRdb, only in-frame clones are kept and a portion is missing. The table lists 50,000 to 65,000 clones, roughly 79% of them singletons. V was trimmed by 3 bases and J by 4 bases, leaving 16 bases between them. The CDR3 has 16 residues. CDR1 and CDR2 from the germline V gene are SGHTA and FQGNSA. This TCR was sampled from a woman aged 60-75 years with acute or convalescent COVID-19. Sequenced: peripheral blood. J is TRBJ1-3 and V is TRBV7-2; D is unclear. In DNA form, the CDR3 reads TGTGCCAGCAGCTTCAGTCCCGGGGTTTCCGGAAACACCATATATTTT. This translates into CASSFSPGVSGNTIYF.